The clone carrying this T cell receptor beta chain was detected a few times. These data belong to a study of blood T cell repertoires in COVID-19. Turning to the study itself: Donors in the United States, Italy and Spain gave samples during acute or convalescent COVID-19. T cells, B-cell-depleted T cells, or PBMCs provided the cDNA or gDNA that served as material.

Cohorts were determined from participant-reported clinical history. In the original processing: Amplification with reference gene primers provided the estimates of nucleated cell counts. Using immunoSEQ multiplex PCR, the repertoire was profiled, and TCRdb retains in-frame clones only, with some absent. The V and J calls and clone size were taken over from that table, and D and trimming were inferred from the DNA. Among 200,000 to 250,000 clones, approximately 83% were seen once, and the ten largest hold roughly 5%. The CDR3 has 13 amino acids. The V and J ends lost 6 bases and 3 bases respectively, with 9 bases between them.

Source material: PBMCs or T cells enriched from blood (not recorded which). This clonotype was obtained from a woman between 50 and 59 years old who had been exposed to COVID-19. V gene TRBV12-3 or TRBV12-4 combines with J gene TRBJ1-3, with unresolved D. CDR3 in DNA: TGTGCCAGCAGGAAAAACATTGGAAACACCATATATTTT. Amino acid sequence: CASRKNIGNTIYF.